These 12 T cell receptor beta chains originate from one sample sequenced in a study of shared clonotypes between healthy human individuals. Sequenced by immunoSEQ multiplex PCR; TCRdb stores in-frame clones only, minus some. The table shows roughly 2.2 million clones, with approximately 95% occurring only once. Sequencing used naive CD4+ T cells from PBMCs. Subset reported: CD45RA+ positively selected. Receptors were obtained from a man between 18 and 35 years old in good health. Some clones in this sample may be carry-over from other donors' samples.

The chain is built from TRBV9 and TRBJ1-2, with no clear D. The germline CDR1 and CDR2 sequences are SGDLS and YYNGEE. Trimming cost V 2 bases and J 6 bases, with 11 bases left between them. This CDR3 comprises 13 residues. CDR3 DNA: TGTGCCAGCAGCGTCTTTTCCGGGAATGGCTACACCTTC. Its protein is CASSVFSGNGYTF.

CDR3 region: CASAGTSYNEQFF. In DNA, the CDR3 is TGCGCCAGCGCCGGGACTTCCTACAATGAGCAGTTCTTC. V and J are TRBV4-1 and TRBJ2-1, with D maybe TRBD2 (6 bases). V dropped 8 bases and J dropped 1 base, with 9 bases sitting between them. From germline, CDR1 is MGHRA and CDR2 YSYEKL. The CDR3 length is 13 residues.

The chain employs TRBV4-1 and TRBJ2-7; D is unresolved. The CDR3 is 15 amino acids. Germline assignment: CDR1 MGHRA and CDR2 YSYEKL. V was trimmed by 1 base and J by 1 base, leaving 11 bases between them. CDR3 bases: TGCGCCAGCAGCCAAGTTGATGCCGGGTCCTACGAGCAGTACTTC. This translates into CASSQVDAGSYEQYF.

This chain links TRBV9 with TRBJ2-1; 8 nucleotides align to TRBD1. Trimming took 4 bases from V and 2 from J; bases not matched to a gene: 8. Germline V gives CDR1 SGDLS, CDR2 YYNGEE. This CDR3 comprises 16 residues. CDR3 residues: CASSTIDRGTYNEQFF. CDR3 in DNA: TGTGCCAGCAGCACAATCGACAGGGGAACCTACAATGAGCAGTTCTTC.

The gene calls are TRBV2 and TRBJ2-5; a possible D gene is TRBD1 (5 bases). This CDR3 has 19 residues. The germline V gene has CDR1 SNHLY and CDR2 FYNNEI. Trimming took off 6 bases at V and 1 base at J, with 27 bases between the two ends. CDR3 amino acids: CASRLQETSFRAPQETQYF. CDR3 in DNA: TGTGCCAGCAGATTACAGGAGACCTCATTTAGGGCTCCCCAAGAGACCCAGTACTTC.

The chain couples TRBV4-1 to TRBJ1-4; 7 bases match TRBD1. CDR1 is MGHRA, CDR2 YSYEKL, per germline. This CDR3 spans 15 amino acids. V lost 4 bases to trimming and J lost 4 bases; unmatched junction nucleotides: 6. CDR3 sequence reads: CASSLPGQSNEKLFF. The CDR3, as DNA: TGCGCCAGCAGCCTACCGGGACAGAGTAATGAAAAACTGTTTTTT.

The chain employs TRBV11-2 and TRBJ1-2, with a tentative D call TRBD1 (5 bases). V was clipped by 4 bases and J by 3 bases, with 12 bases between them. Looked up from germline, CDR1 is SGHAT and CDR2 is FQNNGV. CDR3 length: 14 residues. CDR3 DNA sequence: TGTGCCAGCAGCTCTCAGGGTCCCTACTATGGCTACACCTTC. Its translation is CASSSQGPYYGYTF.

This clone was seen once. V usage is TRBV2 and J usage is TRBJ1-5; D possibly corresponds to TRBD1 (6 bases). Per the germline V gene, CDR1 is SNHLY and CDR2 is FYNNEI. The CDR3 contains 14 residues. Trimming removed 5 bases from V and 5 bases from J, with 13 bases in between. The CDR3 sequence is CASSPQGSDQPQHF. Here the CDR3 DNA reads TGTGCCAGCAGTCCACAGGGATCCGATCAGCCCCAGCATTTT. Combining the CDR3 with reference TRBV2 and TRBJ1-5 gives the whole variable domain EPEVTQTPSHQVTQMGQEVILRCVPISNHLYFYWYRQILGQKVEFLVSFYNNEISEKSEIFDDQFSVERPDGSNFTLKIRSTKLEDSAMYFCASSPQGSDQPQHFGDGTRLSIL.

This clone was seen only a few times. Other DNA sequences of this sample code for an identical CDR3. The genes are TRBV30 and TRBJ2-3, with D uncertain. V lost 2 bases and J 10 bases, leaving 13 bases between the germline ends. Germline CDR1 is GTSNPN and CDR2 is SVGIG (reference sequence). The CDR3 contains 12 residues. In DNA form, the CDR3 reads TGTGCCTGGAGTCTGGTTCTAATTCCGCAGTATTTT. Encoded protein: CAWSLVLIPQYF.

The CDR3 region has the DNA TGTGCCAGCAGTGACAAGGGGCGAGACTATGGCTACACCTTC. The encoded protein is CASSDKGRDYGYTF. V gene TRBV6-1 combines with J gene TRBJ1-2; D perhaps matches TRBD1 (5 bases). The germline V gene has CDR1 MNHNS and CDR2 SASEGT. The CDR3 runs 14 residues. V gave up 3 bases and J gave up 3 bases, with 11 bases separating them.

This chain uses TRBV14 with TRBJ2-1, with D perhaps TRBD1 (5 bases). CDR1 and CDR2 from the germline V gene are SGHDN and FVKESK. This CDR3 spans 14 amino acids. Trimming pared 4 bases from V and 9 bases from J, leaving 16 bases between. CDR3 nucleotides: TGTGCCAGCAGCCCCCCAGGGCCCCCGAGTGAGCAGTTCTTC. This encodes CASSPPGPPSEQFF.

This rearrangement joins TRBV5-1 to TRBJ2-7, with 8 bases lining up with TRBD2. The trim removed 4 bases at V and 3 bases at J, leaving 6 bases unmatched. Per the germline V gene, CDR1 is SGHRS and CDR2 is YFSETQ. The length of the CDR3 is 14 residues. CDR3 nucleotide sequence: TGCGCCAGCAGCAAAAGCGGGGGTAACTACGAGCAGTACTTC. Translated, it gives CASSKSGGNYEQYF.